What follows are 30 T cell receptor beta chains derived from one specimen sequenced in a study of cytomegalovirus exposure and HLA in healthy donors. PCR amplification relied on 60 Vbeta primers (plus 13 Jbeta primers). TCRdb's copy holds only in-frame clones and misses some; the assay was immunoSEQ multiplex PCR. The sample holds about 64,000 clones; roughly 66% are singletons and the top ten take about 3%. Sequencing was done on a sample of PBMCs. Receptors originate from a woman between 45 and 60 years old in good health and CMV-seronegative.

The rearrangement links TRBV4-1 to TRBJ2-2; 7 positions agree with TRBD1. The ends lost 4 bases at V and 5 bases at J; junction bases unmatched: 4. This CDR3 contains 14 residues. Germline V gene lookup returns CDR1 MGHRA and CDR2 YSYEKL. DNA for the CDR3: TGCGCCAGCAGCCTACAGGGGACGACCGGGGAGCTGTTTTTT. Amino acid sequence: CASSLQGTTGELFF.

The V call is TRBV6-6, the J call TRBJ1-2, with D possibly being TRBD1 (5 bases). Germline values: CDR1 MNHNY, CDR2 SVGAGI (reference sequence). V lost 4 bases to trimming and J lost 0 bases, with 6 bases between them. The CDR3 has 13 residues. In DNA, the CDR3 is TGTGCCAGCAGTTCGACAGCTAACTATGGCTACACCTTC. Protein product: CASSSTANYGYTF.

This clone was seen once. The chain links TRBV6-6 to TRBJ1-3, with a tentative D call TRBD1 (5 bases). V lost 7 bases to trimming and J lost 0 bases, with 16 bases between them. Looked up from germline, CDR1 is MNHNY and CDR2 is SVGAGI (reference sequence). The CDR3 consists of 16 residues. The CDR3 DNA follows: TGTGCCAGCATTCATACGGGAGGGGACTCTGGAAACACCATATATTTT. Protein: CASIHTGGDSGNTIYF.

This clone was found a few times. The J gene is TRBJ1-2, the V gene TRBV6-1; the match to TRBD1 covers 7 bases. The ends lost 1 base at V and 4 bases at J; junction bases unmatched: 3. This CDR3 spans 14 amino acids. Germline V lookup: CDR1 MNHNS, CDR2 SASEGT. In DNA, the CDR3 is TGTGCCAGCAGTGAAGGGGCAGGGGGCTATGGCTACACCTTC. It encodes CASSEGAGGYGYTF.

This sequence joins TRBV30 and TRBJ1-1; maybe TRBD1 (6 bases). The CDR3 runs 15 residues. V dropped 0 bases and J dropped 5 bases, with 16 bases sitting between them. From germline, CDR1 is GTSNPN and CDR2 SVGIG (reference sequence). In nucleotides, the CDR3 is TGTGCCTGGAGTGTGAGGGGGGGACGAAAAACTGAAGCTTTCTTT. Its protein is CAWSVRGGRKTEAFF. The whole variable domain, remainder taken from reference TRBV30 and TRBJ1-1, is SQTIHQWPATLVQPVGSPLSLECTVEGTSNPNLYWYRQAAGRGLQLLFYSVGIGQISSEVPQNLSASRPQDRQFILSSKKLLLSDSGFYLCAWSVRGGRKTEAFFGQGTRLTVV.

The chain couples TRBV13 to TRBJ1-5; D may be TRBD1 (6 bases). CDR1 is PRHDT, CDR2 FYEKMQ, per germline (reference sequence). Trimming removed 6 bases from V and 2 bases from J, with 11 bases in between. The CDR3 has 14 amino acids. The CDR3 nucleotides are TGTGCCAGCAGTCAACAGGGAGGCAATCAGCCCCAGCATTTT. It is translated as CASSQQGGNQPQHF.

This clone was recorded a few times. This chain connects TRBV6-5 to TRBJ1-1; 7 positions agree with TRBD1. There are 16 residues in the CDR3. V shed 0 bases and J 0 bases; nucleotides not matched to a gene: 4. Germline V lookup: CDR1 MNHEY, CDR2 SVGAGI. The chain's CDR3 is CASSYSGTVLNTEAFF. CDR3 coding DNA: TGTGCCAGCAGTTACTCGGGGACAGTTCTGAACACTGAAGCTTTCTTT.

The table lists this clone with a few counts. The chain has TRBV5-6 and TRBJ1-2; D gene ambiguous. Trimming took 4 bases from V and 3 from J, leaving 10 bases between them. Germline CDR1 is SGHDT and CDR2 is YYEEEE. CDR3 size: 13 residues. CDR3 sequence: CASSNYGDYGYTF. The DNA for the CDR3 is TGTGCCAGCAGCAACTACGGGGACTATGGCTACACCTTC.

This clone has just a few counts. The chain employs TRBV7-2 and TRBJ2-3; 7 bases agree with TRBD2. Germline trimming cut 3 bases from V and 0 bases from J; bases unmatched to any gene: 9. The CDR3 is 17 residues long. Germline CDR1 is SGHTA and CDR2 is FQGNSA. The CDR3 loop is CASSLRGGRPSTDTQYF. The CDR3 nucleotides read TGTGCCAGCAGCTTGAGGGGAGGGCGACCTAGCACAGATACGCAGTATTTT. Variable domain in full (rest from reference TRBV7-2 and TRBJ2-3): GAGVSQSPSNKVTEKGKDVELRCDPISGHTALYWYRQSLGQGLEFLIYFQGNSAPDKSGLPSDRFSAERTGGSVSTLTIQRTQQEDSAVYLCASSLRGGRPSTDTQYFGPGTRLTVL.

There are a few counts of this clone. The chain carries TRBV5-1 and TRBJ2-5; TRBD2 matches at 13 bases. The CDR3 is 16 amino acids. Germline CDR1 is SGHRS and CDR2 is YFSETQ. The junction had 4 bases not matched to a gene; V was cut back by 4 bases and J by 1 base. The CDR3 protein is CASSKRLAGGQETQYF. The CDR3 coding sequence is TGCGCCAGCAGCAAAAGACTAGCGGGGGGCCAAGAGACCCAGTACTTC.

This chain joins TRBV4-3 and TRBJ2-5; D not resolved. TRBJ2-7 matches the DNA end more closely, so the J call is doubtful. From germline, CDR1 is LGHNA and CDR2 YSLEER. CDR3 size: 16 residues. The CDR3 reads CASSQGSSPAAYEQYF. CDR3 DNA: TGCGCCAGCAGCCAAGGGTCCTCCCCCGCTGCCTACGAGCAGTACTTC.

The sample holds a few counts of this clone. The chain uses TRBV7-3 and TRBJ1-5; D is undetermined. The germline V gene has CDR1 SGHTA and CDR2 FQGTGA. This CDR3 is 13 amino acids long. V dropped 5 bases and J dropped 6 bases, with 11 bases sitting between them. CDR3 in DNA: TGTGCCAGCAGCCCGGGGAGAGGTCAGCCCCAGCATTTT. It specifies CASSPGRGQPQHF.

The chain recombines TRBV5-4 with TRBJ2-6, with 8 nucleotides matching TRBD2. The CDR3 extends over 17 amino acids. Germline assignment: CDR1 SGHNT and CDR2 YYREEE (reference sequence). After removal of 4 bases from V and 2 bases from J, the junction contained 8 bases not matched to a gene. The CDR3 is CASSPQGGGPGANVLTF. DNA of the CDR3: TGTGCCAGCAGCCCACAGGGCGGGGGGCCTGGGGCCAACGTCCTGACTTTC.

The J gene is TRBJ2-1, the V gene TRBV6-5, with D possibly being TRBD2 (5 bases). Germline V gene sequence: CDR1 MNHEY, CDR2 SVGAGI. CDR3 length: 13 amino acids. V was shortened by 6 bases and J by 8 bases, with 14 bases between the two germline ends. CDR3 DNA sequence: TGTGCCAGCAGGACTCGGAGGTGGGATGAGCAGTTCTTC. Protein product: CASRTRRWDEQFF.

V is TRBV29-1 and J is TRBJ2-1, with TRBD2 identical over 10 bases. V lost 4 bases to trimming and J lost 0 bases; unmatched junction nucleotides: 6. The CDR3 runs 16 residues. Germline assignment: CDR1 SQVTM and CDR2 ANQGSEA. CDR3 loop: CSVVIGTSVSYNEQFF. DNA of the CDR3: TGCAGCGTTGTAATCGGGACTAGCGTCTCCTACAATGAGCAGTTCTTC.

As to this clone: The germline gene is not matched at one end of the junction; a read error may be the cause. The rearrangement links TRBV27 to TRBJ2-7, with TRBD2 identical over 13 bases. From germline, CDR1 is MNHEY and CDR2 SMNVEV (reference sequence). The CDR3 runs to 14 residues. The CDR3 DNA reads as TGTGCCAGCAGTACTAGCGGGAGGGCCTATGAGCAGTACTTC. It translates to CASSTSGRAYEQYF.

The V and J genes are TRBV27 and TRBJ1-4, with TRBD1 matching over 7 bases. The trim removed 5 bases at V and 8 bases at J, leaving 8 bases unmatched. Germline CDR1 reads MNHEY; CDR2 reads SMNVEV (reference sequence). The CDR3 is made up of 14 amino acids. CDR3 nucleotide sequence: TGTGCCAGCAGTCAGACAGGGTTTGGGGAAAAACTGTTTTTT. It yields the protein CASSQTGFGEKLFF.

Turning to this clone: A read error may account for a junction end that differs from germline. CDR3 DNA sequence: TGTGCCAGCAGCGAAGACGACAGGGGGCGCCTGAAAGGCTACACCTTC. Encoded protein: CASSEDDRGRLKGYTF. V gene TRBV6-1 combines with J gene TRBJ1-2; TRBD1 aligns across 10 bases. CDR3 length: 16 amino acids. CDR1 and CDR2 (germline): MNHNS, SASEGT.

This clone appeared once. The rearrangement uses TRBV4-3 and TRBJ1-5; D may be TRBD1 (6 bases). The end of the DNA fits TRBJ2-3 better, so the J call may be wrong. This CDR3 is 21 amino acids long. Per germline, CDR1 LGHNA and CDR2 YSLEER. The CDR3, as DNA: TGCGCCAGCAGCCAAGGGATTCGTGGACAGCCCTGGGGATATAGCAATCAGCCCCAGTATTTT. Residues: CASSQGIRGQPWGYSNQPQYF.

This clone occurred a few times. The CDR3 DNA reads TGTGCCAGCTTTACAGACAGAATGAACACTGAAGCTTTCTTT. Amino acid sequence: CASFTDRMNTEAFF. The V and J genes are TRBV27 and TRBJ1-1, with a weak D call TRBD1 (5 bases). The ends were cut back, 8 bases at V and 0 bases at J, with 13 bases in the middle. Germline-derived CDR1 and CDR2 are MNHEY and SMNVEV (reference sequence). This CDR3 spans 14 amino acids.

The chain is built from TRBV6-5 and TRBJ2-7; 12 bases map to TRBD2. This CDR3 is 14 amino acids long. Germline loops: CDR1 MNHEY, CDR2 SVGAGI. The V and J ends lost 1 base and 7 bases, in that order; junction bases with no gene match: 2. The CDR3 DNA reads as TGTGCCAGCAGTTACTTAACTAGCGGGAGGGAGCAGTACTTC. Translation gives CASSYLTSGREQYF.

This rearrangement joins TRBV6-5 to TRBJ2-2, with 8 nucleotides matching TRBD1. This CDR3 comprises 15 residues. V gave up 0 bases and J gave up 7 bases; unmatched junction bases: 4. Germline CDR1 and CDR2: MNHEY and SVGAGI. This CDR3 reads CASSYSAGGGGELFF. In nucleotides, the CDR3 is TGTGCCAGCAGTTACTCGGCAGGGGGCGGCGGGGAGCTGTTTTTT.

This clone was observed a few times. The chain joins TRBV6-5 to TRBJ1-2, with 7 bases that match TRBD1. V trimming: 8 bases; J trimming: 2 bases; junction bases outside the gene matches: 5. Germline V gene sequence: CDR1 MNHEY, CDR2 SVGAGI. The CDR3 is 13 residues long. CDR3 DNA: TGTGCCAGCCAGACAGGGCAAAACTATGGCTACACCTTC. Encoded protein: CASQTGQNYGYTF.

The V call is TRBV2, the J call TRBJ1-2, with unresolved D. Per the germline V gene, CDR1 is SNHLY and CDR2 is FYNNEI. Trimming pared 4 bases from V and 8 bases from J, leaving 11 bases between. The CDR3 is made up of 12 amino acids. This chain's CDR3 is CASSAEGHGYTF. Here the CDR3 DNA reads TGTGCCAGCAGTGCGGAGGGCCACGGCTACACCTTC.

Notes on this clone: At one end, the junction sequence differs from germline, possibly due to a read error. V and J are TRBV7-3 and TRBJ2-1; 11 nucleotides match TRBD2. Germline CDR1 is SGHTA and CDR2 is FQGTGA. The CDR3 totals 13 residues. The CDR3 here is CASSETSGKARIF. DNA for the CDR3: TGTGCCAGCAGCGAGACTAGCGGGAAGGCACGAATCTTC.

CDR3 in amino acids: CASSWDITYEQYF. In DNA, the CDR3 is TGTGCCAGCAGCTGGGACATCACCTACGAGCAGTACTTC. The chain recombines TRBV7-8 with TRBJ2-7; TRBD1 might be the D (6 bases). V was trimmed by 4 bases and J by 2 bases, leaving 9 bases between them. Germline assignment: CDR1 SGHVS and CDR2 FQNEAQ. CDR3 length: 13 amino acids.

This clone has just one count. The rearrangement links TRBV10-3 to TRBJ1-5; tentative D call: TRBD1 (6 bases). The CDR3 extends over 17 amino acids. CDR1 is ENHRY and CDR2 is SYGVKD in the germline V gene. Deletions cut 0 bases from V and 2 bases from J, with 14 bases between. CDR3 protein: CAISESSPRQGNQPQHF. In DNA, the CDR3 is TGTGCCATCAGTGAGTCGAGTCCGCGACAGGGCAATCAGCCCCAGCATTTT.

V gene TRBV28 combines with J gene TRBJ1-5; D might be TRBD1 (5 bases). CDR1 is MDHEN, CDR2 SYDVKM, per germline. Trimming stripped 10 bases from V and 7 bases from J, with 23 bases between. The CDR3 is 15 residues long. CDR3 in DNA: TGTGCCATCGCAGGGCGTGCGTATTATCGCCAGCCCCAGCATTTT. It encodes CAIAGRAYYRQPQHF.

This chain connects TRBV9 to TRBJ2-2; a possible D gene is TRBD2 (5 bases). Trimming left V 3 bases short and J 4 bases short, with 16 bases between. The V gene's germline CDR1 is SGDLS and CDR2 YYNGEE. The CDR3 runs 16 residues. The CDR3 reads CASSGSGSRGTGELFF. The CDR3 DNA reads TGTGCCAGCAGCGGATCCGGGTCCCGGGGCACCGGGGAGCTGTTTTTT.

The genes are TRBV6-1 and TRBJ2-7; 13 nucleotides match TRBD2. Unmatched junction bases numbered 5, after V lost 8 bases and J lost 4 bases. Germline loops: CDR1 MNHNS, CDR2 SASEGT. The CDR3 has 14 residues. In nucleotides, the CDR3 is TGTGCCAGCGATCGGACTAGCGGGAGTTACGAGCAGTACTTC. Its translation: CASDRTSGSYEQYF.